One sample yielded the 17 T cell receptor beta chains listed below, sequenced in a study of shared clonotypes between healthy human individuals. Assay used: immunoSEQ multiplex PCR; TCRdb lists only in-frame clones, some missing. The table lists hundreds of thousands of clones, roughly three quarters of them singletons, with roughly 13% in the top ten. Sample: PBMCs. The receptors derive from a woman in her 40s in good health. Some clones in this sample may be carry-over from other donors' samples.

The chain is built from TRBV19 and TRBJ2-6; D uncertain. V was pared by 3 bases and J by 1 base, with 16 bases between. Per germline, CDR1 LNHDA and CDR2 SQIVND (reference sequence). CDR3 length: 18 amino acids. CDR3: CASSIGVQARSGANVLTF. Here the CDR3 DNA reads TGTGCCAGTAGTATTGGGGTCCAAGCAAGATCTGGGGCCAACGTCCTGACTTTC.

This clone came up once. The rearrangement joins TRBV7-3 to TRBJ2-3; TRBD2 matches 7 bases. Germline V gene data show CDR1 as SGHTA and CDR2 as FQGTGA. The CDR3 contains 14 residues. V was clipped by 2 bases and J by 5 bases; unmatched bases: 4. The CDR3 DNA reads as TGTGCCAGCAGCTTAGCGGGAGTGGGAGATACGCAGTATTTT. Protein sequence: CASSLAGVGDTQYF.

This clone was seen many times. This chain uses TRBV4-2 with TRBJ1-2; possible D gene TRBD1, 5 bases. V shed 0 bases and J shed 1 base, with 9 bases lying between them. This CDR3 is 15 amino acids long. CDR1 LGHNA and CDR2 YNFKEQ come from the germline V gene. The CDR3 loop reads CASSQDIGDNYGYTF. In DNA, the CDR3 is TGTGCCAGCAGCCAAGATATAGGGGATAACTATGGCTACACCTTC.

The chain combines TRBV5-3 with TRBJ2-7, with D uncertain. TRBV5-3 is sorted into the ORF group, with uncertain function. The CDR3 has 12 residues. V was clipped by 4 bases and J by 10 bases, with 15 bases between them. CDR3 coding DNA: TGTGCCAGAAGCCCCACTCTTTCCTGTCAGTACTTC. Translating it yields CARSPTLSCQYF.

Details on this clone: A read error is likely here: a far larger clone is one base away. This specimen includes other DNA sequences encoding the same CDR3. V is TRBV7-2 and J is TRBJ1-2; D perhaps matches TRBD1 (5 bases). Germline V gene lookup returns CDR1 SGHTA and CDR2 FQGNSA. The CDR3 contains 13 residues. For the CDR3, the DNA is TGTGCCAGTAGCTTATGGCAGGGCCATGGCTACACCTTC. Protein product: CASSLWQGHGYTF.

This rearrangement joins TRBV10-3 to TRBJ2-1; 8 nucleotides align to TRBD1. CDR1 ENHRY and CDR2 SYGVKD come from the germline V gene. The CDR3 contains 15 residues. Unmatched junction bases numbered 8, after V lost 5 bases and J lost 5 bases. The CDR3 here is CAISPQDRVDNEQFF. The CDR3 nucleotides read TGTGCCATCAGTCCGCAGGACAGGGTAGACAATGAGCAGTTCTTC.

The J gene is TRBJ2-7, the V gene TRBV21-1; no check of the table's D call, TRBD2, against the DNA was made. TRBV21-1 is given as a pseudogene. The CDR3 consists of 16 residues. The CDR3 loop is CASSSPGGVGSDEQYF. Written as DNA, the CDR3 is TGTGCCAGCAGTTCCCCGGGGGGAGTGGGTAGTGACGAGCAGTACTTC.

This clone was recorded a few times. The rearrangement uses TRBV18 and TRBJ2-7; D may be TRBD2 (5 bases). Germline V gene lookup returns CDR1 KGHSH and CDR2 LQKENI. Deletions cut 3 bases from V and 3 bases from J, with 15 bases between. CDR3 size: 15 residues. CDR3 coding DNA: TGTGCCAGCTCACCCCGCTCGAGGACTCTCTACGAGCAGTACTTC. Translation: CASSPRSRTLYEQYF.

V gene TRBV30 combines with J gene TRBJ2-1; D is unclear. The CDR3 covers 11 residues. Between the trimmed V and J ends, which lost 2 bases and 8 bases, there was a span of 7 bases. Germline lookup yields CDR1 GTSNPN and CDR2 SVGIG (reference sequence). CDR3 sequence: CAWSPFDEQFF. For the CDR3, the DNA is TGTGCCTGGAGTCCCTTCGATGAGCAGTTCTTC.

Remarks on this clone: This is likely an artifact of a read error, given a far larger clone one base away. This chain links TRBV7-2 with TRBJ2-1, with 7 bases matching TRBD2. The CDR3 spans 18 residues. The germline CDR1 and CDR2 sequences are SGHTA and FQGNSA. Trimming cost V 1 base and J 5 bases; bases outside gene matches: 14. The CDR3 sequence is CASSLEGTIGRYHNEQFF. The CDR3 DNA is TGTGCCAGCAGCTTAGAAGGGACTATCGGGAGGTACCACAATGAGCAGTTCTTC.

About this clone: A much larger clone differs from this one at a single base, so this may be a read error. This sequence joins TRBV4-3 and TRBJ2-5; 12 nucleotides align to TRBD2. The CDR3 has 17 amino acids. Germline V lookup: CDR1 LGHNA, CDR2 YSLEER. The V segment lost 1 base and the J segment 1 base; nucleotides outside the gene matches: 4. CDR3 in amino acids: CASSQGTSGGTQETQYF. The CDR3 DNA reads as TGCGCCAGCAGCCAAGGAACTAGCGGGGGGACCCAAGAGACCCAGTACTTC.

The chain recombines TRBV30 with TRBJ1-3; tentatively, D is TRBD1 (6 bases). This CDR3 has 15 amino acids. Germline V gene data show CDR1 as GTSNPN and CDR2 as SVGIG (reference sequence). V was pared by 2 bases and J by 3 bases, with 14 bases between. The CDR3 protein is CAWSPTGRLGNTIYF. CDR3 DNA sequence: TGTGCCTGGAGTCCCACAGGGCGGCTTGGAAACACCATATATTTT.

This CDR3 reads CASSGLRNFGGSYNEQFF. Written as DNA, the CDR3 is TGTGCCAGCTCAGGATTACGGAACTTCGGGGGTTCCTACAATGAGCAGTTCTTC. V is TRBV18 and J is TRBJ2-1, with a possible D match to TRBD2 (6 bases). This CDR3 comprises 18 residues. Trimming cost V 5 bases and J 1 base, with 21 bases left between them. Looked up from germline, CDR1 is KGHSH and CDR2 is LQKENI.

V is TRBV30 and J is TRBJ2-7; perhaps TRBD2 as D (5 bases). The V end was cut by 5 bases, the J end by 7 bases, with 12 bases between. CDR1 GTSNPN and CDR2 SVGIG come from the germline V gene (reference sequence). This CDR3 is built from 11 residues. CDR3 bases: TGTGCCTGGGGGAGATTAGCAGAGCAGTACTTC. Translated, it gives CAWGRLAEQYF. The full variable domain, with the rest looked up from reference TRBV30 and TRBJ2-7, is SQTIHQWPATLVQPVGSPLSLECTVEGTSNPNLYWYRQAAGRGLQLLFYSVGIGQISSEVPQNLSASRPQDRQFILSSKKLLLSDSGFYLCAWGRLAEQYFGPGTRLTVT.

This clone was seen a handful of times. The V call is TRBV23-1, the J call TRBJ1-5; possibly TRBD1 for D (5 bases). TRBV23-1 is sorted into the ORF group, with uncertain function. V was shortened by 4 bases and J by 0 bases, with 16 bases between the two germline ends. CDR3 length equals 17 residues. Here the CDR3 DNA reads TGCGCCAGCAGTCCTTCTCGGGAAGGGGATAGCAATCAGCCCCAGCATTTT. Its protein product is CASSPSREGDSNQPQHF.

This rearrangement joins TRBV30 to TRBJ1-5; unclear D gene. The CDR3 is made up of 12 amino acids. Germline-derived CDR1 and CDR2 are GTSNPN and SVGIG (reference sequence). The V gene lost 0 bases and the J gene lost 7 bases, with 7 bases spanning the gap. The CDR3 bases are TGTGCCTGGAGTGTAGATGAGCAGCCCCAGCATTTT. Residues: CAWSVDEQPQHF.

The chain links TRBV7-2 to TRBJ2-1; 7 bases are shared with TRBD2. Germline V gene lookup returns CDR1 SGHTA and CDR2 FQGNSA. The V and J ends lost 5 bases and 4 bases, in that order; junction bases with no gene match: 11. The CDR3 runs 16 residues. The CDR3 sequence: CASSIVVGLPYNEQFF. The CDR3 coding sequence is TGTGCCAGCAGCATAGTGGTGGGACTACCATACAATGAGCAGTTCTTC.